These T cell receptor beta chains were read from a single sample in a study of cytomegalovirus exposure and HLA in healthy donors. The assay was immunoSEQ multiplex PCR, and TCRdb's table has in-frame clones only and misses some. The sample consists of approximately 80,000 clones, about 60% of them appearing once. Sequenced: PBMCs. The source of these receptors is a woman in her 40s in good health and CMV-seropositive. Both conserved end residues are part of each CDR3. A D gene is named only where the DNA matches it firmly. Some rows mark clone size as missing; the rest say once, few, many or name a class of expanded clone.

j_gene,abundance,len,d_gene,v_gene,CDR3aa,CDR3nt
TRBJ2-5,once,13,-,TRBV6-1,CASSMTGQETQYF,TGTGCCAGCAGTATGACGGGGCAAGAGACCCAGTACTTC
TRBJ2-5,-,12,-,TRBV11-2,CASSVIVGTQYF,TGTGCCAGCAGCGTCATAGTCGGGACCCAGTACTTC
TRBJ2-2,once,15,TRBD2,TRBV7-2,CASSSSGRAFGELFF,TGTGCCAGCAGCTCCAGCGGGAGGGCCTTCGGGGAGCTGTTTTTT
TRBJ2-7,-,16,TRBD2,TRBV4-3,CASSQETSGSRYEQYF,TGCGCCAGCAGCCAAGAGACTAGCGGGAGTAGGTACGAGCAGTACTTC
TRBJ2-1,-,18,TRBD2,TRBV7-6,CASSLAGFSGRLNNEQFF,TGTGCCAGCAGCTTAGCTGGTTTCAGCGGGAGGTTAAACAATGAGCAGTTCTTC
TRBJ2-5,-,15,TRBD1,TRBV7-9,CASSLDTGVQETQYF,TGTGCCAGCAGCTTAGATACAGGGGTTCAAGAGACCCAGTACTTC
TRBJ2-1,-,15,-,TRBV9,CASSVARGEINEQFF,TGTGCCAGCAGCGTAGCTCGGGGAGAAATAAATGAGCAGTTCTTC
TRBJ1-2,-,15,-,TRBV6-5,CASSYWGGAAYGYTF,TGTGCCAGCAGTTACTGGGGGGGCGCAGCCTATGGCTACACCTTC
TRBJ2-3,few,16,TRBD2,TRBV4-3,CASSQGVAGVPDTQYF,TGCGCCAGCAGCCAAGGGGTAGCGGGAGTTCCTGATACGCAGTATTTT
TRBJ1-1,-,14,-,TRBV10-2,CASSESGGTTEAFF,TGCGCCAGCAGTGAGTCGGGGGGGACCACTGAAGCTTTCTTT
TRBJ1-1,-,15,TRBD1,TRBV4-1,CASSWTGYVDTEAFF,TGCGCCAGCAGCTGGACAGGGTACGTTGACACTGAAGCTTTCTTT
TRBJ1-2,few,11,-,TRBV20-1,CSGRQAYGYTF,TGCAGTGGCCGCCAGGCCTATGGCTACACCTTC
TRBJ2-1,few,15,-,TRBV18,CASSPNTGSYNEQFF,TGTGCCAGCTCACCGAACACAGGCTCCTACAATGAGCAGTTCTTC
TRBJ2-1,-,14,TRBD1,TRBV2,CASLQGAFYNEQFF,TGTGCCAGCTTACAGGGGGCGTTCTACAATGAGCAGTTCTTC
TRBJ1-1,-,12,-,TRBV7-2,CASSGVWTEAFF,TGTGCCAGCTCGGGGGTTTGGACTGAAGCTTTCTTT
TRBJ1-2,-,12,TRBD1,TRBV28,CASGDRTYGYTF,TGTGCCAGCGGGGACAGGACATATGGCTACACCTTC
TRBJ2-3,-,18,TRBD2,TRBV5-4,CASSLAGLAGGSTDTQYF,TGTGCCAGCAGCTTGGCAGGGCTAGCGGGAGGGTCCACAGATACGCAGTATTTT
TRBJ1-2,-,15,-,TRBV7-9,CASSPSGGSNYGYPF,TGTGCCAGCAGCCCCTCGGGGGGATCTAACTATGGCTACCCCTTC
TRBJ1-1,-,14,-,TRBV28,CASSWEVVGTEAFF,TGTGCCAGCAGTTGGGAGGTAGTGGGGACTGAAGCTTTCTTT
TRBJ2-7,-,14,TRBD2,TRBV4-1,CASSQEGGRVEQYF,TGCGCCAGCAGCCAAGAAGGCGGGAGGGTCGAGCAGTACTTC
TRBJ2-3,-,17,TRBD2,TRBV2,CASSEGASGGSTDTQYF,TGTGCCAGCAGTGAAGGCGCTAGCGGGGGAAGCACAGATACGCAGTATTTT
TRBJ2-7,-,16,TRBD2,TRBV9,CASSPRAGGPSYEQYF,TGTGCCAGCAGCCCCCGAGCGGGAGGGCCCTCCTACGAGCAGTACTTC
TRBJ1-1,-,15,TRBD1,TRBV4-1,CASSRTTGSNTEAFF,TGCGCCAGCAGCCGAACGACAGGGTCGAACACTGAAGCTTTCTTT
TRBJ2-3,-,14,TRBD2,TRBV27,CASSWASGIDTQYF,TGTGCCAGCAGCTGGGCTAGCGGGATAGATACGCAGTATTTT
TRBJ1-1,-,14,-,TRBV10-1,CASSTEILNTEAFF,TGCGCCAGCAGTACCGAGATTTTGAACACTGAAGCTTTCTTT
TRBJ2-3,few,13,-,TRBV7-9,CASSLELARTQYF,TGTGCCAGCAGCTTAGAACTGGCGCGGACGCAGTATTTT
TRBJ2-7,-,15,-,TRBV6-8,CASSYVPGVDHEQYF,TGTGCCAGCAGTTACGTACCGGGGGTGGACCACGAGCAGTACTTC
TRBJ2-3,-,15,TRBD2,TRBV5-1,CASSGGTNALFGQYF,TGCGCCAGCAGCGGCGGGACTAACGCCCTTTTTGGGCAGTATTTT
TRBJ2-7,-,16,TRBD2,TRBV5-1,CASSFSSGSRAYEQYF,TGCGCCAGCAGCTTTTCAAGCGGGAGTCGCGCCTACGAGCAGTACTTC